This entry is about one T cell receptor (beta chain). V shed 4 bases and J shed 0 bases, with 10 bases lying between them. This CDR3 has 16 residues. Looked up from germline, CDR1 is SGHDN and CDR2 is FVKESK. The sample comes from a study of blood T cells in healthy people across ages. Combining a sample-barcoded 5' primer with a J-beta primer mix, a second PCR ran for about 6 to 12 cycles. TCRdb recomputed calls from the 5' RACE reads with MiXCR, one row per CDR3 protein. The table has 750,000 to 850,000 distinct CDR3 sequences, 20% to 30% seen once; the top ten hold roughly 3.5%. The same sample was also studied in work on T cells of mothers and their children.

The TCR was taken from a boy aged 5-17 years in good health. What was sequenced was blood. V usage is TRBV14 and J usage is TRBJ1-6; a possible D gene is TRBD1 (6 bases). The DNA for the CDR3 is TGTGCCAGCAGCCCGGACAGTTACTCCTATAATTCACCCCTCCACTTT. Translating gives CASSPDSYSYNSPLHF.